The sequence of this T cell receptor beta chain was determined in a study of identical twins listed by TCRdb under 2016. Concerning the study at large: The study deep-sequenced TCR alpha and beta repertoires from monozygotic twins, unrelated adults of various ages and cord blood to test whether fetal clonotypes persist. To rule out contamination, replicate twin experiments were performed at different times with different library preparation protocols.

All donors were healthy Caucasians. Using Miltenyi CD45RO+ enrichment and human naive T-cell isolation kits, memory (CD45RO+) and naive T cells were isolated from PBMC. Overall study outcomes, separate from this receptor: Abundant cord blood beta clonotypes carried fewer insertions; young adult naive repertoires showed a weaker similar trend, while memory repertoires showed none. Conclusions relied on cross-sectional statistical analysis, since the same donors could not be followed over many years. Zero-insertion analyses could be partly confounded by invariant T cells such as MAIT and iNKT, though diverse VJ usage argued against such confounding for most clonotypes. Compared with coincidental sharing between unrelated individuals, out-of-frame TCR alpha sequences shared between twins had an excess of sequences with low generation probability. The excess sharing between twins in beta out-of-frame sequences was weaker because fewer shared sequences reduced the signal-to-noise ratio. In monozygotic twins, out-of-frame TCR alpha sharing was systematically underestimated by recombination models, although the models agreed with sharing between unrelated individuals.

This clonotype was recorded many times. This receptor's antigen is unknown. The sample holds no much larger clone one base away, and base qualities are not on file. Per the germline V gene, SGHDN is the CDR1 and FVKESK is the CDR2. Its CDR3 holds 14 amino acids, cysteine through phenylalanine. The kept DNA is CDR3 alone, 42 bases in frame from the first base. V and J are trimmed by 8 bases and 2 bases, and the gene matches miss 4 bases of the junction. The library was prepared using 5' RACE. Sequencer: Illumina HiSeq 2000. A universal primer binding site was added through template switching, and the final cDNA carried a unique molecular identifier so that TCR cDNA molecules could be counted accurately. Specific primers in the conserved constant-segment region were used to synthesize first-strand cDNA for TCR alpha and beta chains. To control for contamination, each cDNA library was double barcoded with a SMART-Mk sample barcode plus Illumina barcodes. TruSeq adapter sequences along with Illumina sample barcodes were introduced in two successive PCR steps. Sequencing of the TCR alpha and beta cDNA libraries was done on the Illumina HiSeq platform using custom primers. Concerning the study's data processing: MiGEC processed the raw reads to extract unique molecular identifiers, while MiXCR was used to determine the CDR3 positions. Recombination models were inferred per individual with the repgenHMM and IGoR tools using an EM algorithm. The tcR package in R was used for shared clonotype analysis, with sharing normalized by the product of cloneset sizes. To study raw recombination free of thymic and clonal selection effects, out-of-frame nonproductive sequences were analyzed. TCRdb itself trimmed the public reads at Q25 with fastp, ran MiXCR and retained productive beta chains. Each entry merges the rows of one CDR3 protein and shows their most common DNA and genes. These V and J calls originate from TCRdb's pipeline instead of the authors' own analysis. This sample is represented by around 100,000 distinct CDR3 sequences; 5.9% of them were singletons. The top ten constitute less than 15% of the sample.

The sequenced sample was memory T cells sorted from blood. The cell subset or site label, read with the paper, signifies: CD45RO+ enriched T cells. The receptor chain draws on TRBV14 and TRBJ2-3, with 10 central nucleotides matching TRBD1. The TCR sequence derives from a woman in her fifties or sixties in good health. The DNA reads TGTGCCAGCGCGGGACAGGGGATCACAGATACGCAGTATTTT. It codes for CASAGQGITDTQYF.